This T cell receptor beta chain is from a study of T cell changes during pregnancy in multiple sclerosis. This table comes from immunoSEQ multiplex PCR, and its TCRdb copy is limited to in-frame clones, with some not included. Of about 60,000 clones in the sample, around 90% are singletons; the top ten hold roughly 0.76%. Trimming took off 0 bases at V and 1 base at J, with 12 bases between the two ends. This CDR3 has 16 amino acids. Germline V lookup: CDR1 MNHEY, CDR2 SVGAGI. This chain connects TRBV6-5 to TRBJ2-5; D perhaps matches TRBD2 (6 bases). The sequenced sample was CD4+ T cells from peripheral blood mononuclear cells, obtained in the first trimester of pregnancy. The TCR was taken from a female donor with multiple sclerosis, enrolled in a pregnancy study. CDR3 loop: CASSYSLAPGQETQYF. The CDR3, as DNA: TGTGCCAGCAGTTACTCGCTAGCGCCGGGCCAAGAGACCCAGTACTTC.